One sample yielded the 9 T cell receptor beta chains listed below, sequenced in a study of cytomegalovirus exposure and HLA in healthy donors. Amplification used 60 Vbeta primers and 13 Jbeta primers. Method: immunoSEQ multiplex PCR; TCRdb's copy keeps in-frame clones and lacks some. The sample shows under 150,000 clones, around three fifths of them seen only once. Source material: PBMCs. These receptor sequences come from a woman in her forties in good health and CMV-seronegative.

This clone was recorded a few times. This chain connects TRBV6-1 to TRBJ1-2; 7 bases are shared with TRBD1. CDR1 and CDR2 from the germline V gene are MNHNS and SASEGT. J was trimmed by 8 bases and V by 0 bases; bases with no gene match: 6. The CDR3 consists of 14 residues. The CDR3 sequence is CASSEAGGSVGYTF. In nucleotides, the CDR3 is TGTGCCAGCAGTGAAGCAGGGGGCAGCGTAGGCTACACCTTC.

This chain joins TRBV7-9 and TRBJ2-7; 8 nucleotides match TRBD1. The CDR3 totals 15 residues. Germline V lookup: CDR1 SEHNR, CDR2 FQNEAQ (reference sequence). With V trimmed by 4 bases and J by 4 bases, 9 bases remained unmatched. In nucleotides, the CDR3 is TGTGCCAGCAGCTCCGGGACAGGAACTCGGTACGAGCAGTACTTC. This codes for CASSSGTGTRYEQYF.

V is TRBV19 and J is TRBJ1-1; 9 positions agree with TRBD1. V lost 7 bases and J lost 3; bases outside the gene matches: 12. CDR1 is LNHDA, CDR2 SQIVND, per germline (reference sequence). The CDR3 contains 16 residues. The CDR3 DNA reads TGTGCCAGTACTCTCGGCCCGGGACAGGGACACACTGAAGCTTTCTTT. Amino acid sequence: CASTLGPGQGHTEAFF.

The V and J genes are TRBV7-2 and TRBJ1-6; 10 bases match TRBD1. CDR3 length: 18 residues. In germline, CDR1 is SGHTA, CDR2 FQGNSA. The V gene end was trimmed by 5 bases and the J gene end by 0 bases; junction bases not matched to a gene: 7. CDR3 protein: CASSPSWDRGSYNSPLHF. The CDR3 DNA is TGTGCCAGCAGCCCCTCTTGGGACAGGGGCTCCTATAATTCACCCCTCCACTTT.

The rearrangement links TRBV12-5 to TRBJ1-3, with a weak D call TRBD1 (5 bases). The V gene's germline CDR1 is LGHNT and CDR2 FRNRAP. The CDR3 sequence is 15 residues long. V was trimmed by 3 bases and J by 4 bases, leaving 13 bases between them. The CDR3 nucleotides read TGTGCTAGTGGTTTTGGTGGGGCTGGAGGAAACACCATATATTTT. It yields the protein CASGFGGAGGNTIYF.

The V and J genes are TRBV29-1 and TRBJ2-1, with D possibly matching TRBD1 (6 bases). V was cut by 7 bases and J by 6 bases, with 22 bases left in between. The length of the CDR3 is 15 residues. Germline V gene lookup returns CDR1 SQVTM and CDR2 ANQGSEA. The CDR3 region has the DNA TGCAGCGGAACGGACGCGGACAGTTCCCTCAATGAGCAGTTCTTC. This gives the protein CSGTDADSSLNEQFF.

This chain uses TRBV9 with TRBJ2-7; TRBD1 agrees at 8 bases. Per germline, CDR1 SGDLS and CDR2 YYNGEE. V lost 5 bases and J lost 3; bases outside the gene matches: 7. The CDR3 is 14 amino acids. CDR3 nucleotides: TGTGCCAGCAGTCTGGGACAGGTTTACTACGAGCAGTACTTC. Translation gives CASSLGQVYYEQYF.

This clone has more than one count but fewer than ten. The gene calls are TRBV4-2 and TRBJ2-1; tentatively, D is TRBD2 (5 bases). CDR3 length: 15 amino acids. CDR1 and CDR2 (germline): LGHNA, YNFKEQ. Trimming pared 0 bases from V and 5 bases from J, leaving 11 bases between. CDR3 amino acids: CASSQEAGRDNEQFF. CDR3 DNA sequence: TGTGCCAGCAGCCAAGAGGCGGGTCGGGACAATGAGCAGTTCTTC.

The table lists this clone with a few counts. The chain carries TRBV9 and TRBJ1-1; D is possibly TRBD1 (6 bases). Between the trimmed V and J ends, which lost 1 base and 0 bases, there was a span of 16 bases. Germline CDR1 and CDR2: SGDLS and YYNGEE. This CDR3 is 17 amino acids long. The CDR3 here is CASSVKGEGALNTEAFF. In DNA form, the CDR3 reads TGTGCCAGCAGCGTAAAGGGGGAAGGGGCCCTGAACACTGAAGCTTTCTTT. Drawing the rest from reference TRBV9 and TRBJ1-1, the complete variable domain is DSGVTQTPKHLITATGQRVTLRCSPRSGDLSVYWYQQSLDQGLQFLIQYYNGEERAKGNILERFSAQQFPDLHSELNLSSLELGDSALYFCASSVKGEGALNTEAFFGQGTRLTVV.